What follows describes a single T cell receptor (beta chain). Its target is not known. The length of the CDR3 is 16 residues. The V gene's germline CDR1 is MNHNS and CDR2 SASEGT. Trimming took off 3 bases at V and 3 bases at J, with 16 bases between the two ends. Some clones are missing from TCRdb's copy, which holds only in-frame ones; the method was immunoSEQ multiplex PCR. The top ten clones hold roughly 8% of a sample with tens of thousands of clones, around three quarters of them seen once. This sample's time point: week 35, safety follow-up. The study gave 300 ug of mutant IDH1 20-mer peptide per vaccine dose, with topical imiquimod. The data were taken from a study of a mutant IDH1 vaccine in newly diagnosed glioma. As for the study in general: Patients were started on vaccination 4-6 weeks after radiotherapy alone, or with temozolomide cycles. Most had both radiotherapy and temozolomide beforehand; others had only one.

This TCR was recovered from a man in his fifties with glioma. J is TRBJ2-3 and V is TRBV6-1; the D gene is possibly TRBD1 (6 bases). The source was PBMCs, collected from a glioma patient whose treatment included an IDH1 peptide vaccine. CDR3 amino acids: CASSERGGVSTDTQYF. Written as DNA, the CDR3 is TGTGCCAGCAGTGAGAGAGGGGGTGTTAGTACAGATACGCAGTATTTT.